The 5 T cell receptor beta chains listed next were all sequenced from one sample in a study of shared clonotypes between healthy human individuals. Generated by immunoSEQ multiplex PCR, the TCRdb table keeps only in-frame clones and is missing some. The sample has 650,000 to 800,000 clones; around 70% are singletons. The sequencing input was memory CD4+ T cells sorted from blood. As to subset: CD45RA-negative fraction. These receptors all stem from a woman between 25 and 40 years old in good health.

This clone was detected once. The chain combines TRBV5-1 with TRBJ2-5, with D perhaps matching TRBD1 or TRBD2 (6 bases each). Looked up from germline, CDR1 is SGHRS and CDR2 is YFSETQ. This CDR3 region has 16 residues. Trimming pared 6 bases from V and 0 bases from J, leaving 18 bases between. The CDR3 here is CASTAGGGGHQETQYF. DNA for the CDR3: TGCGCCAGCACCGCGGGCGGTGGGGGGCACCAAGAGACCCAGTACTTC.

This clone was found a few times. Germline is not matched at one junction end, which may reflect a read error. The rearrangement uses TRBV11-1 and TRBJ2-5; D tentatively reads TRBD1 or TRBD2 (5 bases each). This CDR3 has 15 amino acids. Germline V CDR1 and CDR2: SGHAT, FQDESV (reference sequence). The DNA for the CDR3 is TGTGCCAGCAGCCGTACCGGGACGGCCCAAGGGACCCAGTACTTC. Translating gives CASSRTGTAQGTQYF.

The chain links TRBV15 to TRBJ2-2, with 7 nucleotides matching TRBD2. V dropped 3 bases and J dropped 4; count of bases not matched to a gene: 8. Germline assignment: CDR1 LNHNV and CDR2 YYDKDF (reference sequence). This CDR3 region has 16 residues. The CDR3 sequence: CATSRSLGGVTGELFF. Written as DNA, the CDR3 is TGTGCCACCAGCAGGAGCCTGGGGGGGGTCACCGGGGAGCTGTTTTTT. Drawing the rest from reference TRBV15 and TRBJ2-2, the complete variable domain is DAMVIQNPRYQVTQFGKPVTLSCSQTLNHNVMYWYQQKSSQAPKLLFHYYDKDFNNEADTPDNFQSRRPNTSFCFLDIRSPGLGDTAMYLCATSRSLGGVTGELFFGEGSRLTVL.

The rearrangement links TRBV7-2 to TRBJ1-5; D is ambiguous. Germline V CDR1 and CDR2: SGHTA, FQGNSA. The CDR3 length is 13 residues. V gave up 2 bases and J gave up 2 bases, with 4 bases separating them. The CDR3 nucleotides read TGTGCCAGCAGCTTACAGGGCAATCAGCCCCAGCATTTT. Encoded protein: CASSLQGNQPQHF.

This clone was counted a few times. V and J are TRBV5-1 and TRBJ2-5, with 11 bases identical to TRBD2. Per germline, CDR1 SGHRS and CDR2 YFSETQ. This CDR3 comprises 16 residues. V lost 4 bases to trimming and J lost 4 bases; unmatched junction nucleotides: 9. The CDR3 DNA reads as TGCGCCAGCAGCAAAGGGACTAGCGGTTTCCTAGAGACCCAGTACTTC. Its translation: CASSKGTSGFLETQYF.